The 4 T cell receptor beta chains reported below all come from one sample, sequenced in a study of OX40 agonist ivuxolimab in advanced cancers. This table comes from immunoSEQ multiplex PCR, and its TCRdb copy is limited to in-frame clones, with some not included. The sample lists around 100,000 clones, about 91% seen once, with 0.3% to 0.4% in the top ten. The sample here was CD4+ or CD8+ T cells sorted from blood, taken in a trial of the OX40 agonist ivuxolimab. These receptors were taken from an adult with an advanced solid tumor such as melanoma, head and neck, liver or kidney cancer.

This clone was recorded only once. This sequence joins TRBV19 and TRBJ2-5, with a tentative D call TRBD2 (7 bases). The CDR3 length is 16 residues. Trimming removed 1 base from V and 5 bases from J, with 17 bases in between. The germline CDR1 and CDR2 sequences are LNHDA and SQIVND (reference sequence). CDR3 nucleotide sequence: TGTGCCAGTAGTATAGGTTTAGGGGGGGGTGAGGAGACCCAGTACTTC. It encodes CASSIGLGGGEETQYF.

This sequence joins TRBV6-5 and TRBJ1-4; tentative D call: TRBD1 (5 bases). Trimming cost V 10 bases and J 6 bases, with 12 bases left between them. The CDR3 totals 12 residues. From germline, CDR1 is MNHEY and CDR2 SVGAGI. The CDR3 coding sequence is TGTGCCACCTCGATGGGACATGAAAAACTGTTTTTT. It specifies CATSMGHEKLFF.

The chain carries TRBV2 and TRBJ2-2; TRBD2 might be the D (6 bases). The CDR3 consists of 14 residues. V lost 4 bases, J lost 5 bases, and 11 bases lay in between. From germline, CDR1 is SNHLY and CDR2 FYNNEI. The CDR3 here is CASSGDRGTGELFF. CDR3 bases: TGTGCCAGCAGTGGTGACCGGGGGACCGGGGAGCTGTTTTTT.

Only one count was recorded for this clone. This chain joins TRBV7-2 and TRBJ2-2; 7 nucleotides agree with TRBD2. This CDR3 is 16 amino acids long. With V trimmed by 2 bases and J by 5 bases, 8 bases remained unmatched. Per germline, CDR1 SGHTA and CDR2 FQGNSA. The CDR3 DNA reads TGTGCCAGCAGCTTATACGAACTAGCGCCGACCGGGGAGCTGTTTTTT. It specifies CASSLYELAPTGELFF.